These 26 T cell receptor beta chains were sequenced from one sample in a study of T cell responses to AZD1222 COVID-19 vaccine. Repertoires were generated with immunoSEQ multiplex PCR, while TCRdb's copy carries only in-frame clones and drops some. The data contain 100,000 to 150,000 clones, about 92% of them seen just once; the ten biggest clones take up around 5.1%. The source material was peripheral blood, sampled 28 days after the second AZD1222 dose. The source is an adult who received the AZD1222 COVID-19 vaccine.

The chain is built from TRBV19 and TRBJ1-5; TRBD1 aligns across 12 bases. The V and J ends lost 5 bases and 6 bases, in that order; junction bases with no gene match: 8. The CDR3 runs 16 residues. Per the germline V gene, CDR1 is LNHDA and CDR2 is SQIVND (reference sequence). The CDR3 DNA sequence: TGTGCCAGTAGTCCGGGACAGGGGGCCGGGGCTCAGCCCCAGCATTTT. It specifies CASSPGQGAGAQPQHF.

This rearrangement joins TRBV11-2 to TRBJ2-1; no reliable D call. The V and J ends lost 1 base and 8 bases respectively, with 6 bases between them. The CDR3 is 12 residues long. Looked up from germline, CDR1 is SGHAT and CDR2 is FQNNGV. CDR3 sequence: CASSLGWDEQFF. In DNA form, the CDR3 reads TGTGCCAGCAGCTTAGGATGGGATGAGCAGTTCTTC.

This chain links TRBV5-1 with TRBJ2-7; TRBD1 might be the D (5 bases). CDR1 and CDR2 from the germline V gene are SGHRS and YFSETQ. The CDR3 sequence is 15 residues long. Trimming took 5 bases from V and 2 from J, leaving 17 bases between them. CDR3 amino acids: CASRQREDTAYEQYF. Here the CDR3 DNA reads TGCGCCAGCAGACAGCGAGAGGACACAGCCTACGAGCAGTACTTC.

The V call is TRBV6-5, the J call TRBJ1-1, with D hard to call. CDR1 is MNHEY and CDR2 is SVGAGI in the germline V gene. The ends were cut back, 4 bases at V and 2 bases at J, with 8 bases in the middle. The CDR3 extends over 13 amino acids. This CDR3 is CASSFRSNTEAFF. In DNA form, the CDR3 reads TGTGCCAGCAGTTTTAGGTCTAACACTGAAGCTTTCTTT.

This clone was observed a single time. The rearrangement links TRBV5-1 to TRBJ1-5, with D tentatively TRBD1 (5 bases). Germline-derived CDR1 and CDR2 are SGHRS and YFSETQ. This CDR3 spans 14 amino acids. Between the trimmed V and J ends, which lost 4 bases and 5 bases, there was a span of 13 bases. Written as DNA, the CDR3 is TGCGCCAGCAGCACCCACGGGGGTGATCAGCCCCAGCATTTT. This sequence encodes CASSTHGGDQPQHF.

The J gene is TRBJ2-2, the V gene TRBV27; the match to TRBD1 covers 8 bases. Germline trimming cut 5 bases from V and 0 bases from J; bases unmatched to any gene: 5. The CDR3 runs 16 residues. Germline values: CDR1 MNHEY, CDR2 SMNVEV (reference sequence). DNA of the CDR3: TGTGCCAGCAGTACGGGACAGGTAGCGAACACCGGGGAGCTGTTTTTT. Residues: CASSTGQVANTGELFF.

The rearrangement uses TRBV11-2 and TRBJ1-2, with D maybe TRBD1 (5 bases). Germline CDR1 is SGHAT and CDR2 is FQNNGV. V dropped 0 bases and J dropped 5 bases, with 19 bases sitting between them. CDR3 length: 17 amino acids. The DNA of the CDR3 is TGTGCCAGCAGCTTAGATCTCGCAGGGTCGCCTATTTATGGCTACACCTTC. It translates to CASSLDLAGSPIYGYTF.

This clone is a singleton in its sample. J is TRBJ2-7 and V is TRBV20-1; D is ambiguous. The V gene lost 0 bases and the J gene lost 6 bases, with 6 bases spanning the gap. The CDR3 loop spans 11 amino acids. In germline, CDR1 is DFQATT, CDR2 SNEGSKA (reference sequence). DNA for the CDR3: TGCAGTGCTAGAGATCGGGCCGAGCAGTACTTC. Amino acid sequence: CSARDRAEQYF.

The chain uses TRBV4-2 and TRBJ1-3; 9 bases are shared with TRBD1. The CDR3 has 16 residues. V gave up 1 base and J gave up 7 bases; unmatched junction bases: 8. Germline V gene lookup returns CDR1 LGHNA and CDR2 YNFKEQ. CDR3 amino acids: CASSQGFGQGTNTIYF. Here the CDR3 DNA reads TGTGCCAGCAGCCAAGGTTTTGGACAGGGGACCAACACCATATATTTT.

The chain has TRBV28 and TRBJ1-5, with 9 bases lining up with TRBD1. The CDR3 contains 17 residues. Per the germline V gene, CDR1 is MDHEN and CDR2 is SYDVKM. The ends lost 4 bases at V and 0 bases at J; junction bases unmatched: 7. The CDR3 DNA follows: TGTGCCAGCAGTTCCGTACAGGGGGCGCTTAGCAATCAGCCCCAGCATTTT. Translated, it gives CASSSVQGALSNQPQHF.

In this sample, this clone turned up once. This sequence joins TRBV5-4 and TRBJ1-3; D remains ambiguous. Germline V gene sequence: CDR1 SGHNT, CDR2 YYREEE (reference sequence). The CDR3 is 17 amino acids. V was shortened by 0 bases and J by 0 bases, with 13 bases between the two germline ends. The CDR3 DNA reads TGTGCCAGCAGCTTGGGTCCGACCGTAAGCTCTGGAAACACCATATATTTT. Amino acid sequence: CASSLGPTVSSGNTIYF.

The V gene is TRBV11-2, the J gene TRBJ1-6; no firm D call. Germline-derived CDR1 and CDR2 are SGHAT and FQNNGV. This CDR3 region has 16 residues. V was clipped by 2 bases and J by 7 bases, with 15 bases between them. The CDR3 coding sequence is TGTGCCAGCAGCTTATATGCAGCCAGAAGAAATTCACCCCTCCACTTT. Translated, it gives CASSLYAARRNSPLHF.

This chain links TRBV20-1 with TRBJ2-7; tentatively, D is TRBD1 or TRBD2 (5 bases each). V lost 3 bases and J 3 bases, leaving 18 bases between the germline ends. Germline V gene lookup returns CDR1 DFQATT and CDR2 SNEGSKA (reference sequence). The CDR3 consists of 15 residues. In nucleotides, the CDR3 is TGCAGTGCTAGTGGAGGCACAGGACGAATCTACGAGCAGTACTTC. Its protein product is CSASGGTGRIYEQYF.

The chain is built from TRBV7-3 and TRBJ2-3; unclear D gene. V dropped 4 bases and J dropped 0 bases, with 5 bases sitting between them. The length of the CDR3 is 13 residues. The germline gives CDR1 SGHTA, CDR2 FQGTGA. CDR3 region: CASSSSSTDTQYF. CDR3 sequence (DNA): TGTGCCAGCAGCTCCTCTAGCACAGATACGCAGTATTTT.

The rearrangement uses TRBV12-3 or TRBV12-4 and TRBJ2-5; D is unclear. V lost 6 bases to trimming and J lost 4 bases, with 12 bases between them. This CDR3 has 13 amino acids. The CDR3 coding sequence is TGTGCCAGCAGCCTGACTGCGTCAGAGACCCAGTACTTC. Translating it yields CASSLTASETQYF.

V gene TRBV29-1 combines with J gene TRBJ1-1, with D possibly TRBD1 on 6 matching bases. Germline loops: CDR1 SQVTM, CDR2 ANQGSEA. The CDR3 spans 12 residues. V was pared by 6 bases and J by 5 bases, with 13 bases between. This CDR3 is CSVPRGETEAFF. As DNA, the CDR3 is TGCAGCGTGCCGAGGGGGGAGACTGAAGCTTTCTTT.

The chain recombines TRBV5-1 with TRBJ1-4; possible D gene TRBD1, 6 bases. Germline V gene data show CDR1 as SGHRS and CDR2 as YFSETQ. V dropped 2 bases and J dropped 5 bases, with 10 bases sitting between them. There are 14 residues in the CDR3. CDR3 loop: CASSLTGSNEKLFF. In nucleotides, the CDR3 is TGCGCCAGCAGCTTAACAGGGAGCAATGAAAAACTGTTTTTT.

This sequence joins TRBV5-1 and TRBJ2-3; 9 bases fit TRBD1. The CDR3 sequence is 16 residues long. Germline CDR1 is SGHRS and CDR2 is YFSETQ. The V and J ends lost 4 bases and 4 bases, in that order; junction bases with no gene match: 10. This CDR3 reads CASSVGQGPVADTQYF. The CDR3 DNA follows: TGCGCCAGCAGCGTAGGACAGGGGCCGGTCGCAGATACGCAGTATTTT.

The chain recombines TRBV14 with TRBJ2-7; no clear D gene. Germline CDR1 reads SGHDN; CDR2 reads FVKESK. V dropped 0 bases and J dropped 5 bases, with 14 bases sitting between them. The CDR3 runs to 15 residues. The DNA of the CDR3 is TGTGCCAGCAGCCAAGAAACCAGGTATGTTAACGAGCAGTACTTC. It encodes CASSQETRYVNEQYF.

This sequence joins TRBV7-9 and TRBJ2-5; D gene ambiguous. The CDR3 spans 15 residues. Trimming cost V 5 bases and J 2 bases, with 15 bases left between them. Germline CDR1 SEHNR, CDR2 FQNEAQ (reference sequence). The chain's CDR3 is CASSPSSVDQETQYF. For the CDR3, the DNA is TGTGCCAGCAGCCCCTCTTCCGTTGATCAAGAGACCCAGTACTTC. The variable domain in full, completed from reference TRBV7-9 and TRBJ2-5, reads DTGVSQNPRHKITKRGQNVTFRCDPISEHNRLYWYRQTLGQGPEFLTYFQNEAQLEKSRLLSDRFSAERPKGSFSTLEIQRTEQGDSAMYLCASSPSSVDQETQYFGPGTRLLVL.

This rearrangement joins TRBV6-5 to TRBJ1-6; perhaps TRBD1 as D (5 bases). From germline, CDR1 is MNHEY and CDR2 SVGAGI. V was shortened by 7 bases and J by 6 bases, with 10 bases between the two germline ends. The CDR3 covers 13 residues. CDR3 in amino acids: CASTGTSNSPLHF. CDR3 DNA sequence: TGTGCCAGCACAGGGACTTCTAATTCACCCCTCCACTTT.

The CDR3 spells CASSFGRLNTEAFF. CDR3 bases: TGCGCCAGCAGCTTCGGGAGATTGAACACTGAAGCTTTCTTT. The rearrangement joins TRBV5-1 to TRBJ1-1; D is ambiguous. V lost 2 bases to trimming and J lost 0 bases, with 8 bases between them. CDR3 length: 14 amino acids. Germline V lookup: CDR1 SGHRS, CDR2 YFSETQ. Combining the CDR3 with reference TRBV5-1 and TRBJ1-1 gives the whole variable domain KAGVTQTPRYLIKTRGQQVTLSCSPISGHRSVSWYQQTPGQGLQFLFEYFSETQRNKGNFPGRFSGRQFSNSRSEMNVSTLELGDSALYLCASSFGRLNTEAFFGQGTRLTVV.

V and J are TRBV6-5 and TRBJ2-4; no clear D. The ends were cut back, 5 bases at V and 0 bases at J, with 8 bases in the middle. CDR3 length: 14 residues. CDR1 is MNHEY and CDR2 is SVGAGI in the germline V gene. CDR3: CASSRLEAKNIQYF. CDR3 nucleotides: TGTGCCAGCAGTCGACTGGAAGCCAAAAACATTCAGTACTTC.

A single count supports this clone. This chain uses TRBV18 with TRBJ2-7; 10 nucleotides align to TRBD2. This CDR3 has 15 amino acids. The ends lost 0 bases at V and 4 bases at J; junction bases unmatched: 3. Germline CDR1 and CDR2: KGHSH and LQKENI. CDR3 residues: CASSPPSSGSYEQYF. For the CDR3, the DNA is TGTGCCAGCTCACCACCGTCTAGCGGGAGTTACGAGCAGTACTTC. The whole variable domain, remainder taken from reference TRBV18 and TRBJ2-7, is NAGVMQNPRHLVRRRGQEARLRCSPMKGHSHVYWYRQLPEEGLKFMVYLQKENIIDESGMPKERFSAEFPKEGPSILRIQQVVRGDSAAYFCASSPPSSGSYEQYFGPGTRLTVT.

The chain has TRBV7-2 and TRBJ1-1; TRBD1 aligns across 7 bases. Germline trimming cut 1 base from V and 6 bases from J; bases unmatched to any gene: 11. The CDR3 runs 16 residues. Germline CDR1 reads SGHTA; CDR2 reads FQGNSA. CDR3 nucleotide sequence: TGTGCCAGCAGCTTAGATTTAGTTTGGCAGGGGGCTGAAGCTTTCTTT. Protein sequence: CASSLDLVWQGAEAFF.

The DNA of the CDR3 is TGTGCCAGTAGCTACGGGACTAGCGAAAATGAGCAGTTCTTC. Translating gives CASSYGTSENEQFF. The chain employs TRBV19 and TRBJ2-1; 10 bases are shared with TRBD2. Germline CDR1 and CDR2: LNHDA and SQIVND (reference sequence). V lost 6 bases to trimming and J lost 7 bases; unmatched junction nucleotides: 6. The length of the CDR3 is 14 residues.